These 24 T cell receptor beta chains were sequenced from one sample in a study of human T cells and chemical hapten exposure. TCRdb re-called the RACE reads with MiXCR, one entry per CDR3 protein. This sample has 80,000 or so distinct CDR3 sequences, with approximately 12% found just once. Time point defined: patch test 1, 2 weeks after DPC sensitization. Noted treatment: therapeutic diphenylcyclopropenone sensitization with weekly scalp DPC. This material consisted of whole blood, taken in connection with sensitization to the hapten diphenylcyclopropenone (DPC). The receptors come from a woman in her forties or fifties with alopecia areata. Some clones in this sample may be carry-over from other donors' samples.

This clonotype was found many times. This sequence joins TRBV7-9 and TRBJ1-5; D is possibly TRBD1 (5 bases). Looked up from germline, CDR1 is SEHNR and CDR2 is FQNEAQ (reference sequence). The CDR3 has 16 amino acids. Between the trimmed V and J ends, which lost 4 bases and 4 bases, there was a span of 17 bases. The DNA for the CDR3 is TGTGCCAGCAGCTCTTGGGGACGGCCGGGGAATCAGCCCCAGCATTTT. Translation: CASSSWGRPGNQPQHF.

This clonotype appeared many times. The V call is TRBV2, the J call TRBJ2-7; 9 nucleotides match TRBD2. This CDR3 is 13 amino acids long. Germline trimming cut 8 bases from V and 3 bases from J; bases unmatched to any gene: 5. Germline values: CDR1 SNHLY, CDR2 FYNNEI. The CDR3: CASRLAGNYEQYF. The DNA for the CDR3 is TGTGCCAGCCGGCTAGCGGGAAACTACGAGCAGTACTTC.

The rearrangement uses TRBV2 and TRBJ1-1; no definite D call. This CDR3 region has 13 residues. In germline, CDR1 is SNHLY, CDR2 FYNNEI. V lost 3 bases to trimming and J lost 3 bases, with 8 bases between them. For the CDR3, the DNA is TGTGCCAGCAGTGATCCCCAACACACTGAAGCTTTCTTT. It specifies CASSDPQHTEAFF.

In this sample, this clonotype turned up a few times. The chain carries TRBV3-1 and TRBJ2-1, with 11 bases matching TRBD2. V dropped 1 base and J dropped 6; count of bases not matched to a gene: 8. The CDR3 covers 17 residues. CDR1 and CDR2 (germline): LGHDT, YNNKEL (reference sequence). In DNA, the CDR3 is TGTGCCAGCAGCCAAGTCCAACTAGCGGGAGAAGTCAATGAGCAGTTCTTC. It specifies CASSQVQLAGEVNEQFF.

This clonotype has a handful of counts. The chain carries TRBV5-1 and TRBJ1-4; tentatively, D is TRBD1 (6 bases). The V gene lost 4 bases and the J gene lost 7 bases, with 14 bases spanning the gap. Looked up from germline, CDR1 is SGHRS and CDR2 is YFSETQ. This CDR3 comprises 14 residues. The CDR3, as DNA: TGCGCCAGCAGCACAGGGCGGGGAGGTGAAAAACTGTTTTTT. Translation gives CASSTGRGGEKLFF.

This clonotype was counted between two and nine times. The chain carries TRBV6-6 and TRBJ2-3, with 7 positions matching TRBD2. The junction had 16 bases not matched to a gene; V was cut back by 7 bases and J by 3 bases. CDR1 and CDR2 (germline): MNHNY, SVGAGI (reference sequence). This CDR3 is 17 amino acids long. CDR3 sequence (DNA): TGTGCCAGCACCAACAAGGGAGGGGACCCCGGGACAGATACGCAGTATTTT. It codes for CASTNKGGDPGTDTQYF.

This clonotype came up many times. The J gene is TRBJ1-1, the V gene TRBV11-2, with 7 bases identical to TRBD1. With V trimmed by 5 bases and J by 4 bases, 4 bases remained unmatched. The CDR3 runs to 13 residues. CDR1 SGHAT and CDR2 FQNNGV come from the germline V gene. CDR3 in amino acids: CASSLRTGTEAFF. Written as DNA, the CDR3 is TGTGCCAGCAGCCTTCGGACAGGCACTGAAGCTTTCTTT.

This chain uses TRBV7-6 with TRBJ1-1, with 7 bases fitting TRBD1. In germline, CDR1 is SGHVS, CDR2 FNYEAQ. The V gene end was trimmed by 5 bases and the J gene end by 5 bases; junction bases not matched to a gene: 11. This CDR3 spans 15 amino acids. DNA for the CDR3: TGTGCCAGCAGCGCAGGGGGGGGCCGGGGGACTGAAGCTTTCTTT. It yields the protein CASSAGGGRGTEAFF.

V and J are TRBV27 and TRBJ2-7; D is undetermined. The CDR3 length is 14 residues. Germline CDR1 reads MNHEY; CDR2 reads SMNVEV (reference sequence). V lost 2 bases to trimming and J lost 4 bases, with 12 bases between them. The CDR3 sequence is CASSLNPTRYEQYF. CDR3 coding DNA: TGTGCCAGCAGTTTAAATCCCACTCGTTACGAGCAGTACTTC.

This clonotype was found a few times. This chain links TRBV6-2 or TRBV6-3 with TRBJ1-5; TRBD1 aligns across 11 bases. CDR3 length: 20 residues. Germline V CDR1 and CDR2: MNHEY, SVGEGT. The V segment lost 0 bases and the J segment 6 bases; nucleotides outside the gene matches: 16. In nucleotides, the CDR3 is TGTGCCAGCAGTTACTCGATGGACAGGGGGCGGATAACAGCAGGTCAGCCCCAGCATTTT. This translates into CASSYSMDRGRITAGQPQHF.

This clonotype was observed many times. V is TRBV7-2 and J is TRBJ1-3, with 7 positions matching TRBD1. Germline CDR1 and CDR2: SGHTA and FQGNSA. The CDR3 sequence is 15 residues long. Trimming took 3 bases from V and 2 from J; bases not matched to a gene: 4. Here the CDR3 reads CASSFEGGTGNTIYF. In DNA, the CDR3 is TGTGCCAGCAGCTTTGAAGGGGGCACTGGAAACACCATATATTTT. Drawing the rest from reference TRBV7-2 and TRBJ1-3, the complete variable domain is GAGVSQSPSNKVTEKGKDVELRCDPISGHTALYWYRQSLGQGLEFLIYFQGNSAPDKSGLPSDRFSAERTGGSVSTLTIQRTQQEDSAVYLCASSFEGGTGNTIYFGEGSWLTVV.

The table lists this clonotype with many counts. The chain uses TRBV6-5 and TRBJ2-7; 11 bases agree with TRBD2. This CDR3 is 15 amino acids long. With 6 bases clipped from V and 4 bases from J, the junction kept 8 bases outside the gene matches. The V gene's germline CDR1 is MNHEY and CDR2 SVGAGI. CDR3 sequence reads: CASRDPGLAVYEQYF. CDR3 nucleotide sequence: TGTGCCAGCAGGGACCCGGGACTAGCGGTGTACGAGCAGTACTTC.

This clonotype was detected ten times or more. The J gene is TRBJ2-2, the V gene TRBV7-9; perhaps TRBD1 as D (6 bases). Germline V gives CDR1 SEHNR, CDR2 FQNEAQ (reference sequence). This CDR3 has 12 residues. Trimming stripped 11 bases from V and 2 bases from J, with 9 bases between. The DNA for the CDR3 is TGTGCCGGGGGCAAAAACACCGGGGAGCTGTTTTTT. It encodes CAGGKNTGELFF.

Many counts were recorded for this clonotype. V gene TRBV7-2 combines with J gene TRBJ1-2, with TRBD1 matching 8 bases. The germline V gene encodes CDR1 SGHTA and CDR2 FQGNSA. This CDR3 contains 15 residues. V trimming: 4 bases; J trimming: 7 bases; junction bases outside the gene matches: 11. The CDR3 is CASSSTGTGPFGYTF. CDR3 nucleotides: TGTGCCAGCAGCTCCACCGGGACAGGTCCCTTTGGCTACACCTTC.

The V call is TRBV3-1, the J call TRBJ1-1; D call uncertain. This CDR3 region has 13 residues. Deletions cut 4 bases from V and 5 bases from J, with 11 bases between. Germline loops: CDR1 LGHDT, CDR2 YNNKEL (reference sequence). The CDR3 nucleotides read TGTGCCAGCAGCCGCGGTCAGGAAACTGAAGCTTTCTTT. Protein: CASSRGQETEAFF.

The CDR3 sequence: CASSQGGADTGELFF. DNA for the CDR3: TGTGCCAGCAGCCAAGGCGGGGCCGACACCGGGGAGCTGTTTTTT. The chain carries TRBV4-2 and TRBJ2-2; tentative D call: TRBD2 (6 bases). The V end lost 1 base, the J end lost 3 bases, and 9 bases lay between the germline ends. The CDR3 is 15 amino acids. Germline CDR1 and CDR2: LGHNA and YNFKEQ.

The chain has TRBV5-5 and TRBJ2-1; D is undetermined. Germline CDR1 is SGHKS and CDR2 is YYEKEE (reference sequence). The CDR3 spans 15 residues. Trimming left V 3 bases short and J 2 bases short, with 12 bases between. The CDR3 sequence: CASSYRPPPYNEQFF. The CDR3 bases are TGTGCCAGCAGCTACCGACCTCCTCCCTACAATGAGCAGTTCTTC.

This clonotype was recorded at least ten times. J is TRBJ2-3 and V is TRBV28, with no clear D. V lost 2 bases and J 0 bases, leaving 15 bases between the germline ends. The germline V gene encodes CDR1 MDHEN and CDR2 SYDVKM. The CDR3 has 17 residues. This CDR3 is CASSLARSSPSTDTQYF. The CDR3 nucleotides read TGTGCCAGCAGTTTAGCGCGAAGCAGCCCTAGCACAGATACGCAGTATTTT.

The CDR3 sequence: CASYSRIGTGPAEQYF. The CDR3 DNA reads as TGTGCCAGTTACTCTCGGATCGGGACAGGGCCGGCCGAGCAGTACTTC. The J gene is TRBJ2-7, the V gene TRBV12-3 or TRBV12-4, with 9 bases fitting TRBD1. V gave up 9 bases and J gave up 6 bases; unmatched junction bases: 18. CDR3 length equals 16 residues.

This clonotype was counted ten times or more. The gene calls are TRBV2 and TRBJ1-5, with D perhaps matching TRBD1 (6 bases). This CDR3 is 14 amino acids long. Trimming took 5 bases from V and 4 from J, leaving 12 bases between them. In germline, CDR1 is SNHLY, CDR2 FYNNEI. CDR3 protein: CASSIGQSNQPQHF. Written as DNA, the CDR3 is TGTGCCAGCAGTATTGGACAGTCTAATCAGCCCCAGCATTTT.

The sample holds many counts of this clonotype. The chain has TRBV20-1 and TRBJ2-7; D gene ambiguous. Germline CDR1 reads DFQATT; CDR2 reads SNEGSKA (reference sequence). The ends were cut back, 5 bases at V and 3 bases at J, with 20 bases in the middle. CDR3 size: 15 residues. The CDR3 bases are TGCAGTGCTCCCTTTATCAGGCGTACCCTCTACGAGCAGTACTTC. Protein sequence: CSAPFIRRTLYEQYF.

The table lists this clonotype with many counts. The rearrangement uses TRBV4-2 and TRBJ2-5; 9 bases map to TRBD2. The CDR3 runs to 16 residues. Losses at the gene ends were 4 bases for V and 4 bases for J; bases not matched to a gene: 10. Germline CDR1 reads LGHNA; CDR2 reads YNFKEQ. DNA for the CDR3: TGTGCCAGCAGCCCCGAGACGGGACTAGCAGGAGAGACCCAGTACTTC. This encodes CASSPETGLAGETQYF.

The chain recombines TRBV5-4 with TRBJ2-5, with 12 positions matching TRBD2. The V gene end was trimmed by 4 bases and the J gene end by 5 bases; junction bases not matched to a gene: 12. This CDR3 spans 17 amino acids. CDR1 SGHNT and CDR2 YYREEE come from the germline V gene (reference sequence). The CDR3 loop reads CASSLPSGGGTAETQYF. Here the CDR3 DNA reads TGTGCCAGCAGCCTCCCTAGCGGGGGGGGTACTGCGGAGACCCAGTACTTC.

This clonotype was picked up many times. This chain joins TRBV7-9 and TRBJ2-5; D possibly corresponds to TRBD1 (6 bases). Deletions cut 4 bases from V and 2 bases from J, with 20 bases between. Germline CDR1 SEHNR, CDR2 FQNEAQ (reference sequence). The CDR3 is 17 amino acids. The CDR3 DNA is TGTGCCAGCAGCTATTACCGGGACACAGCTAGGCAAGAGACCCAGTACTTC. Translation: CASSYYRDTARQETQYF.